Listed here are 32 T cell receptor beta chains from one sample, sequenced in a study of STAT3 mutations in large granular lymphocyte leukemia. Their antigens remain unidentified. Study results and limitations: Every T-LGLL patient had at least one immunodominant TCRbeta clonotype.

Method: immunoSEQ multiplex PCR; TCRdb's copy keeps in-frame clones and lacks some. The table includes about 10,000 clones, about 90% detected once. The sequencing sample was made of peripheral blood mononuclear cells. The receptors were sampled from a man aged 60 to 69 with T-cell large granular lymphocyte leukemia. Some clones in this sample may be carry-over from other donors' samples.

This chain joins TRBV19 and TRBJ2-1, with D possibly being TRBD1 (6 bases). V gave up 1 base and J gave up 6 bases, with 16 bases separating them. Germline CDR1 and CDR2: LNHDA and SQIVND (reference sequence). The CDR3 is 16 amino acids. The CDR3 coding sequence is TGTGCCAGTAGTATAGGAGGGGTGGGACAACTCAATGAGCAGTTCTTC. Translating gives CASSIGGVGQLNEQFF.

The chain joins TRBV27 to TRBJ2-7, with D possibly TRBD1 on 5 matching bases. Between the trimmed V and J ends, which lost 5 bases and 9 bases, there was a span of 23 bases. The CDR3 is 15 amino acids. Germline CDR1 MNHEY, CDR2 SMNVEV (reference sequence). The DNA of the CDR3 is TGTGCCAGCAGTATCCAGGGCAGCGCGAAACTTGGGCAGTACTTC. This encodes CASSIQGSAKLGQYF.

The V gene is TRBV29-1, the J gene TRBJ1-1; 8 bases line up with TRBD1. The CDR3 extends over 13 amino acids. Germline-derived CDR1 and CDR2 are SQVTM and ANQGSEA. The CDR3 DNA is TGCAGTTTTGACAGGGGCGGGGACACTGAAGCTTTCTTT. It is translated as CSFDRGGDTEAFF. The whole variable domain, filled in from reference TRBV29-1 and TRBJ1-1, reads SAVISQKPSRDICQRGTSLTIQCQVDSQVTMMFWYRQQPGQSLTLIATANQGSEATYESGFVIDKFPISRPNLTFSTLTVSNMSPEDSSIYLCSFDRGGDTEAFFGQGTRLTVV.

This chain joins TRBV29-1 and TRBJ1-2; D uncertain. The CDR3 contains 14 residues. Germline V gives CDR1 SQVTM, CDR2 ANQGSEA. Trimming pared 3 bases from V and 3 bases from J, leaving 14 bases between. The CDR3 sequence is CSVDTDRLDYGYTF. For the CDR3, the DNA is TGCAGCGTTGACACGGATCGCCTGGACTATGGCTACACCTTC.

For the CDR3, the DNA is TGTGCCAGCAGTGAATTGATGGGACAGATCAACTATGGCTACACCTTC. It codes for CASSELMGQINYGYTF. The J gene is TRBJ1-2, the V gene TRBV25-1; 7 positions agree with TRBD1. Germline CDR1 MGHDK, CDR2 SYGVNS. V gave up 1 base and J gave up 2 bases; unmatched junction bases: 7. This CDR3 region has 16 residues.

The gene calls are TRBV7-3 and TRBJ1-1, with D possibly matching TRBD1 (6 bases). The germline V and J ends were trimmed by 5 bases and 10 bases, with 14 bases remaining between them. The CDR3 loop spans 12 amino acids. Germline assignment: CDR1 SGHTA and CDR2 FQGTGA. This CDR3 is CASSQGGAVAFF. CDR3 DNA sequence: TGTGCCAGCAGCCAAGGGGGGGCGGTAGCTTTCTTT.

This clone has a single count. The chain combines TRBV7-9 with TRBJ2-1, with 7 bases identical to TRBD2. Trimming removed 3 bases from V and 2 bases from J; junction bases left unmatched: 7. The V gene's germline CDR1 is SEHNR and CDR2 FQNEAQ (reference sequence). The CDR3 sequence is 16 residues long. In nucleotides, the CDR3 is TGTGCCAGCAGCTTGTGGAGCGGGGCCCCCTACAATGAGCAGTTCTTC. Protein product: CASSLWSGAPYNEQFF. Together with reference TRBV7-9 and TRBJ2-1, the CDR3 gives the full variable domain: DTGVSQNPRHKITKRGQNVTFRCDPISEHNRLYWYRQTLGQGPEFLTYFQNEAQLEKSRLLSDRFSAERPKGSFSTLEIQRTEQGDSAMYLCASSLWSGAPYNEQFFGPGTRLTVL.

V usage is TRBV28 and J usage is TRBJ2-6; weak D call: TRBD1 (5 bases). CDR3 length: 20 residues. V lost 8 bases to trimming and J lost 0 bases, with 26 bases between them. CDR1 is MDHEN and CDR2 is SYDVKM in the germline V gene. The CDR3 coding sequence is TGTGCCAGCTTTCTAAGGGGCAGCTGGCAGGGTGGCTCTGGGGCCAACGTCCTGACTTTC. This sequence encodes CASFLRGSWQGGSGANVLTF.

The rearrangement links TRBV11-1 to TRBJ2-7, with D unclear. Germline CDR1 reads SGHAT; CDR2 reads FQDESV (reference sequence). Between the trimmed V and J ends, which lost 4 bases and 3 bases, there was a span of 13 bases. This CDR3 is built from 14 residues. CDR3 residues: CASSSLRWGYEQYF. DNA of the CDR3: TGTGCCAGCAGCTCCCTTAGATGGGGCTACGAGCAGTACTTC.

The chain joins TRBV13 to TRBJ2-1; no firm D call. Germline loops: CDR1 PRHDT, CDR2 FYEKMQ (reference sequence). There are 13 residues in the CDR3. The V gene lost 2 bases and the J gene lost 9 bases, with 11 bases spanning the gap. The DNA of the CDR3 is TGTGCCAGCAGCTTATTTATGGGTCTTGAGCAGTTCTTC. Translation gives CASSLFMGLEQFF.

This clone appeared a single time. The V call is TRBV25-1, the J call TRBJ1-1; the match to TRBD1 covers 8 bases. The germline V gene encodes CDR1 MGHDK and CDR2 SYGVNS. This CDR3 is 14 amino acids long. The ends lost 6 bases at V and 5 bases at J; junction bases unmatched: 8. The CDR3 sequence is CASREAGGSTEAFF. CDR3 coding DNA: TGTGCCAGCAGGGAGGCAGGGGGCTCTACTGAAGCTTTCTTT.

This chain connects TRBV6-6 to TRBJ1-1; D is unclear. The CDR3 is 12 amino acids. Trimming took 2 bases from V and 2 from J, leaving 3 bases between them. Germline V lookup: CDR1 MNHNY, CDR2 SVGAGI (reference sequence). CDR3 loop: CASSYANTEAFF. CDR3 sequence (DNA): TGTGCCAGCAGTTACGCCAACACTGAAGCTTTCTTT.

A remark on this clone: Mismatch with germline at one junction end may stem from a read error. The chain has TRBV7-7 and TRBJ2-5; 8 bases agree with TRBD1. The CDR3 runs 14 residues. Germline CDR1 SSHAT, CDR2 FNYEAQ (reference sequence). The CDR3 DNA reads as TGTGCTAGCAGCGCCAGGGGGCCCCAAGAGACCCAGTACTTC. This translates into CASSARGPQETQYF.

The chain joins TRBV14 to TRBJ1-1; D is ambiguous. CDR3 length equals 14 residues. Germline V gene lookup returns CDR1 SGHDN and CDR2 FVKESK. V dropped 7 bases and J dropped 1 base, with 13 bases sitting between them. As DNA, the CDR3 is TGTGCCAGCACCGCATGGACGGGGAACACTGAAGCTTTCTTT. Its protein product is CASTAWTGNTEAFF.

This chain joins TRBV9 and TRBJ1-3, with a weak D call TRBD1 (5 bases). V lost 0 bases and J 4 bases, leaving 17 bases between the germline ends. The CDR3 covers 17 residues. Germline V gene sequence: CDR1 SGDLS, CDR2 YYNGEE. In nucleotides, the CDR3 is TGTGCCAGCAGCGTAGGGGGGGGTCCGGCGATAGGAAACACCATATATTTT. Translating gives CASSVGGGPAIGNTIYF.

The CDR3 bases are TGCGCCAGCAGCTTGGAAGGGTCGCTCTACGAGCAGTACTTC. It codes for CASSLEGSLYEQYF. The chain recombines TRBV5-1 with TRBJ2-7; D remains ambiguous. CDR1 and CDR2 (germline): SGHRS, YFSETQ. Trimming removed 0 bases at V and 3 bases at J, with 10 bases between. This CDR3 spans 14 amino acids.

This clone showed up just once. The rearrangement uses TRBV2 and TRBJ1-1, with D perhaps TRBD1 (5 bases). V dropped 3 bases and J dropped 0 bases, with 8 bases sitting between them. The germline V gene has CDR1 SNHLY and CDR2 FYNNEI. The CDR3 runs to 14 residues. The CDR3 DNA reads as TGTGCCAGCAGTGATGGGGCACTGAACACTGAAGCTTTCTTT. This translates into CASSDGALNTEAFF. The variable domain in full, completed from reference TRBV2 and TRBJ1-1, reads EPEVTQTPSHQVTQMGQEVILRCVPISNHLYFYWYRQILGQKVEFLVSFYNNEISEKSEIFDDQFSVERPDGSNFTLKIRSTKLEDSAMYFCASSDGALNTEAFFGQGTRLTVV.

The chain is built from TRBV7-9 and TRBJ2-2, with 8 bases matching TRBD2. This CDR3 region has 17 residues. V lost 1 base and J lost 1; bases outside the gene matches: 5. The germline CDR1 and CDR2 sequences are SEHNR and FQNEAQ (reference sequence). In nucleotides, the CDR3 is TGTGCCAGCAGCTTAGGCCACAGCGGGGGGAACACCGGGGAGCTGTTTTTT. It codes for CASSLGHSGGNTGELFF.

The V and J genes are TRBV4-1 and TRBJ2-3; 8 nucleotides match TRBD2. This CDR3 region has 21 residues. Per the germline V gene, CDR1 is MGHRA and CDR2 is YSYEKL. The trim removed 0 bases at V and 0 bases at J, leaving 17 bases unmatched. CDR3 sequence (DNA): TGCGCCAGCAGCCAAGAGCCCCTCCATATAGCGGGGAGGGTGAGCACAGATACGCAGTATTTT. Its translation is CASSQEPLHIAGRVSTDTQYF.

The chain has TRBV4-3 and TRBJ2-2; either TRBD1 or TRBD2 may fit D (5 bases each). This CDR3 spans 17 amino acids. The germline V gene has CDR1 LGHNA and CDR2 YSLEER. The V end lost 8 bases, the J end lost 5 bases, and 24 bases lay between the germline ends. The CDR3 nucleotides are TGCGCCAGCCCCGGGGCGGGCCCTTCCTCGGGAACCGGGGAGCTGTTTTTT. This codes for CASPGAGPSSGTGELFF.

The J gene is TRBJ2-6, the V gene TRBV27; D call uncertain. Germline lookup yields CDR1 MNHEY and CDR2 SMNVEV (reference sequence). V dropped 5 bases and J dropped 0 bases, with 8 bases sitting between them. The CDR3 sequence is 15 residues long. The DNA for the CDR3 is TGTGCCAGCAGTCTAAGCAGCTCTGGGGCCAACGTCCTGACTTTC. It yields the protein CASSLSSSGANVLTF. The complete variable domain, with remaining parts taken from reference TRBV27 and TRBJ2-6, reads EAQVTQNPRYLITVTGKKLTVTCSQNMNHEYMSWYRQDPGLGLRQIYYSMNVEVTDKGDVPEGYKVSRKEKRNFPLILESPSPNQTSLYFCASSLSSSGANVLTFGAGSRLTVL.

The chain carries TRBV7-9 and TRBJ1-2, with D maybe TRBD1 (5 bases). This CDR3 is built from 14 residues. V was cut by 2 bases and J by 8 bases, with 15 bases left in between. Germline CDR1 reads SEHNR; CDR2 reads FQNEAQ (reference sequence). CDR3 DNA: TGTGCCAGCAGCTTAAGGGCCAGGGAAGAAGGCTACACCTTC. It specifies CASSLRAREEGYTF.

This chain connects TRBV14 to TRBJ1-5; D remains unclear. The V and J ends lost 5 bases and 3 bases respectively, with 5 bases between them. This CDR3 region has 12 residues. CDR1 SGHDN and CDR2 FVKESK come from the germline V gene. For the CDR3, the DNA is TGTGCCAGCAGCGATCACAATCAGCCCCAGCATTTT. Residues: CASSDHNQPQHF. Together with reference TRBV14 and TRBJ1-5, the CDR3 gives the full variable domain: EAGVTQFPSHSVIEKGQTVTLRCDPISGHDNLYWYRRVMGKEIKFLLHFVKESKQDESGMPNNRFLAERTGGTYSTLKVQPAELEDSGVYFCASSDHNQPQHFGDGTRLSIL.

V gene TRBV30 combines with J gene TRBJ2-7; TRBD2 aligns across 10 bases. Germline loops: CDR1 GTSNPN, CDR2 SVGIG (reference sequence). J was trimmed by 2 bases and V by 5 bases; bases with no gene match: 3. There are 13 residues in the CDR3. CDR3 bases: TGTGCCTGGGGACTAGCGGCTACCTACGAGCAGTACTTC. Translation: CAWGLAATYEQYF.

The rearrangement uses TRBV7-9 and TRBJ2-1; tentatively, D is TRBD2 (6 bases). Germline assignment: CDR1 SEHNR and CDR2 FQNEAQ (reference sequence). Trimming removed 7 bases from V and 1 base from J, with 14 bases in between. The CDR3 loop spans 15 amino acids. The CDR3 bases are TGTGCCAGCACCCTACTGGGGGGTTCCTACAATGAGCAGTTCTTC. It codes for CASTLLGGSYNEQFF.

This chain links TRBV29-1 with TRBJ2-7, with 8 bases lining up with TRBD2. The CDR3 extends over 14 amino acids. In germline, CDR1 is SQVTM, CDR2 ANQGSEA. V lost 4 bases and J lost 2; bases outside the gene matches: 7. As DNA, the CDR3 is TGCAGCGTTGGGGGCCCAGCGGGGGCCTACGAGCAGTACTTC. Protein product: CSVGGPAGAYEQYF.

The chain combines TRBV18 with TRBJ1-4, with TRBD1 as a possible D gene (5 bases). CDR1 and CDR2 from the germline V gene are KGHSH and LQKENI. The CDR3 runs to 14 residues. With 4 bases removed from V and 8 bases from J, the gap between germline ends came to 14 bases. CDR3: CASSLKARVEKLFF. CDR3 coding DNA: TGTGCCAGCTCACTCAAGGCCAGGGTGGAAAAACTGTTTTTT.

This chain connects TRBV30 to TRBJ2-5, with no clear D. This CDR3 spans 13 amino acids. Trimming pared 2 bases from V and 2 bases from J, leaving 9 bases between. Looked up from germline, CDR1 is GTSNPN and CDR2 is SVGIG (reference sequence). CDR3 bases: TGTGCCTGGAGTTCCGGCTGGCAAGAGACCCAGTACTTC. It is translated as CAWSSGWQETQYF.

The CDR3 is CSVAGTGLNQPQHF. The CDR3 coding sequence is TGCAGCGTCGCCGGGACAGGGCTAAATCAGCCCCAGCATTTT. This rearrangement joins TRBV29-1 to TRBJ1-5; 9 bases are shared with TRBD1. V lost 6 bases, J lost 4 bases, and 7 bases stayed unmatched. CDR1 and CDR2 from the germline V gene are SQVTM and ANQGSEA. This CDR3 is 14 amino acids long.

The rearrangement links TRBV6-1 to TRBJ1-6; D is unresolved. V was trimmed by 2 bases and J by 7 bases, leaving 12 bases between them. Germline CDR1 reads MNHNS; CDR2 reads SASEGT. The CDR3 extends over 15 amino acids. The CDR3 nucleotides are TGTGCCAGCAGTGAAATCGGCGTCGGGAATTCACCCCTCCACTTT. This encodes CASSEIGVGNSPLHF.

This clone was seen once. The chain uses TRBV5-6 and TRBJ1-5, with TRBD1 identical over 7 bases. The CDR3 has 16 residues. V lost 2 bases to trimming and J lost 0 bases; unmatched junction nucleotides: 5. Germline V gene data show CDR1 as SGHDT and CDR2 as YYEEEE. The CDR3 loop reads CASSLWGQHSNQPQHF. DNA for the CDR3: TGTGCCAGCAGCTTATGGGGACAGCATAGCAATCAGCCCCAGCATTTT.

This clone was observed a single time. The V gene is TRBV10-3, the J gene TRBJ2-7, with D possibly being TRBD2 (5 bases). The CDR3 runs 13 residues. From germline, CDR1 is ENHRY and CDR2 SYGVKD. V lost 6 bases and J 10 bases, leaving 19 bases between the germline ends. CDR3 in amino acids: CAIRGDTGREQYF. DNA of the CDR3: TGTGCCATCAGAGGTGATACGGGAAGGGAACAGTACTTC.